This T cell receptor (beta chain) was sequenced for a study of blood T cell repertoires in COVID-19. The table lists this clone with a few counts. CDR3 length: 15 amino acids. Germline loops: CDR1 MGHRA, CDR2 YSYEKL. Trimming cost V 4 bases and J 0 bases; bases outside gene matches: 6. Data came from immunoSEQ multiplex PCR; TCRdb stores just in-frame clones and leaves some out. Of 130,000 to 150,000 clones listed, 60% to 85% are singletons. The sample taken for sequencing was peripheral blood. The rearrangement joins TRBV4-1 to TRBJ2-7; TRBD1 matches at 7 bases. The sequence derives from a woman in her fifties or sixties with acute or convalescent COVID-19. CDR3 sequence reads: CASSPPGQSSYEQYF. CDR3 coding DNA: TGCGCCAGCAGCCCACCGGGACAGAGCTCCTACGAGCAGTACTTC.